This T cell receptor beta chain was profiled in a study of T cells in localized non-small cell lung cancer. Points from the study as a whole: Clonality of T cells reached its maximum in uninvolved adjacent lung, surpassing tumor. The study detected a median about 50 of the top 100 tumor clones in adjacent lung.

The germline V and J ends were trimmed by 0 bases and 1 base, with 10 bases remaining between them. Germline CDR1 LNHNV, CDR2 YYDKDF (reference sequence). CDR3 length: 17 amino acids. Remarks on this clone: Its target is unknown.

TCRdb keeps only in-frame clones here, not all; method: immunoSEQ multiplex PCR. The sample has 35,000 to 50,000 clones; about 91% are singletons. The gene calls are TRBV15 and TRBJ2-6; no reliable D call. This sequence originates from a woman between 35 and 70 years old with stage II lung adenocarcinoma. The material was PBMCs, obtained before any cancer treatment. CDR3 bases: TGTGCCACCAGCAGAGATCCTCTAAATTCTGGGGCCAACGTCCTGACTTTC. Protein: CATSRDPLNSGANVLTF.